Shown below are 26 T cell receptor beta chains from a single sample sequenced in a study of blood T cell repertoires in COVID-19. Measured with immunoSEQ multiplex PCR; TCRdb has only the in-frame clones, and not every one. The sample yields approximately 30,000 clones, roughly 90% seen once. Material: peripheral blood. These receptors were taken from a human donor with active COVID-19. The donor label of this sample is uncertain.

The chain uses TRBV30 and TRBJ1-4; 8 bases fit TRBD1. Per the germline V gene, CDR1 is GTSNPN and CDR2 is SVGIG (reference sequence). With V trimmed by 8 bases and J by 3 bases, 5 bases remained unmatched. This CDR3 spans 13 amino acids. The DNA of the CDR3 is TGTGCCGGGAACAGGGGGGCTAATGAAAAACTGTTTTTT. It specifies CAGNRGANEKLFF.

The V gene is TRBV6-1, the J gene TRBJ2-5; D may be TRBD2 (5 bases). This CDR3 has 13 residues. Looked up from germline, CDR1 is MNHNS and CDR2 is SASEGT. Trimming removed 2 bases from V and 2 bases from J, with 6 bases in between. CDR3 coding DNA: TGTGCCAGCAGTGAATGGGAGCAAGAGACCCAGTACTTC. Translated: CASSEWEQETQYF.

The chain combines TRBV5-1 with TRBJ2-7; TRBD1 matches 10 bases. Germline V gene data show CDR1 as SGHRS and CDR2 as YFSETQ. The CDR3 is 14 amino acids. With V trimmed by 4 bases and J by 2 bases, 3 bases remained unmatched. CDR3 nucleotide sequence: TGCGCCAGCAGCGATGGGACAGGGGCCTACGAGCAGTACTTC. It encodes CASSDGTGAYEQYF.

The gene calls are TRBV6-2 or TRBV6-3 and TRBJ1-6, with D unclear. The CDR3 runs to 15 residues. Per germline, CDR1 MNHEY and CDR2 SVGEGT. The V gene lost 7 bases and the J gene lost 8 bases, with 18 bases spanning the gap. Here the CDR3 DNA reads TGTGCCAGCACCCCCTCCGTCGAGGTGTATTCACCCCTCCACTTT. As protein: CASTPSVEVYSPLHF.

The chain links TRBV4-3 to TRBJ1-3; D not certain. CDR3 size: 15 residues. Deletions cut 0 bases from V and 4 bases from J, with 10 bases between. Germline assignment: CDR1 LGHNA and CDR2 YSLEER. CDR3 region: CASSQDLLAGNTIYF. As DNA, the CDR3 is TGCGCCAGCAGCCAAGATCTTTTAGCCGGAAACACCATATATTTT.

The V call is TRBV6-5, the J call TRBJ2-1, with D tentatively TRBD2 (5 bases). Trimming stripped 5 bases from V and 5 bases from J, with 13 bases between. The length of the CDR3 is 14 residues. CDR1 is MNHEY, CDR2 SVGAGI, per germline. Here the CDR3 reads CASSRGYNHNEQFF. The CDR3 bases are TGTGCCAGCAGTCGAGGGTACAACCACAATGAGCAGTTCTTC.

The J gene is TRBJ1-1, the V gene TRBV14, with D uncertain. V was pared by 2 bases and J by 4 bases, with 14 bases between. Per germline, CDR1 SGHDN and CDR2 FVKESK. There are 15 residues in the CDR3. The CDR3 is CASSQRAGIGTEAFF. Written as DNA, the CDR3 is TGTGCCAGCAGCCAAAGAGCGGGGATCGGCACTGAAGCTTTCTTT.

This sequence joins TRBV20-1 and TRBJ2-3, with D hard to call. The CDR3 has 9 amino acids. Germline values: CDR1 DFQATT, CDR2 SNEGSKA (reference sequence). The CDR3 spells CLPADTQYF. The CDR3 DNA reads as TGCTTACCCGCGGATACGCAGTATTTT.

The rearrangement links TRBV6-1 to TRBJ2-6, with D tentatively TRBD2 (6 bases). This CDR3 has 18 residues. Germline CDR1 is MNHNS and CDR2 is SASEGT. The ends were cut back, 2 bases at V and 0 bases at J, with 14 bases in the middle. The CDR3 region has the DNA TGTGCCAGCAGTGAAATTTTAGCGGCCTACTCTGGGGCCAACGTCCTGACTTTC. As protein: CASSEILAAYSGANVLTF.

DNA of the CDR3: TGTGCCTCTCATAGCGGGGGGGCCGTCTACGAGCAGTACTTC. The encoded protein is CASHSGGAVYEQYF. The J gene is TRBJ2-7, the V gene TRBV5-4, with 11 bases matching TRBD2. The CDR3 totals 14 residues. Germline assignment: CDR1 SGHNT and CDR2 YYREEE (reference sequence). Germline trimming cut 10 bases from V and 3 bases from J; bases unmatched to any gene: 9. Full variable domain (remainder filled in from reference TRBV5-4 and TRBJ2-7): ETGVTQSPTHLIKTRGQQVTLRCSSQSGHNTVSWYQQALGQGPQFIFQYYREEENGRGNFPPRFSGLQFPNYSSELNVNALELDDSALYLCASHSGGAVYEQYFGPGTRLTVT.

The chain uses TRBV6-1 and TRBJ1-1, with a weak D call TRBD1 (5 bases). Deletions cut 2 bases from V and 4 bases from J, with 14 bases between. The CDR3 runs 15 residues. The germline V gene has CDR1 MNHNS and CDR2 SASEGT. For the CDR3, the DNA is TGTGCCAGCAGTGAATACTGGGGCAGGGCCACTGAAGCTTTCTTT. It is translated as CASSEYWGRATEAFF.

This chain connects TRBV27 to TRBJ2-7, with no clear D. With 5 bases removed from V and 4 bases from J, the gap between germline ends came to 6 bases. This CDR3 spans 11 amino acids. Germline CDR1 and CDR2: MNHEY and SMNVEV (reference sequence). CDR3 DNA: TGTGCCAGCAGTCCCGGTTACGAGCAGTACTTC. It encodes CASSPGYEQYF.

This chain's CDR3 is CASSESVSGGAANTGELFF. CDR3 nucleotides: TGTGCCAGCAGTGAATCGGTTAGCGGGGGGGCAGCGAACACCGGGGAGCTGTTTTTT. The chain employs TRBV6-1 and TRBJ2-2, with TRBD2 matching over 11 bases. Germline assignment: CDR1 MNHNS and CDR2 SASEGT. V shed 2 bases, J shed 0 bases, and the junction held 8 bases outside the gene matches. CDR3 length: 19 residues.

The gene calls are TRBV7-3 and TRBJ1-4; D is possibly TRBD1 (6 bases). V lost 11 bases and J lost 7, with 11 bases in between. CDR3 length equals 11 residues. Per the germline V gene, CDR1 is SGHTA and CDR2 is FQGTGA. The CDR3: CAGYRAEKLFF. The CDR3 DNA reads as TGTGCCGGTTACAGGGCTGAAAAACTGTTTTTT.

The chain carries TRBV5-1 and TRBJ1-6; 7 bases fit TRBD1. Looked up from germline, CDR1 is SGHRS and CDR2 is YFSETQ. This CDR3 spans 13 amino acids. V gave up 2 bases and J gave up 12 bases; unmatched junction bases: 5. The CDR3 nucleotides read TGCGCCAGCAGCTTTTACAGGGGTGAACCCCTCCACTTT. Its protein product is CASSFYRGEPLHF.

V and J are TRBV30 and TRBJ2-7, with D perhaps matching TRBD2 (6 bases). Per germline, CDR1 GTSNPN and CDR2 SVGIG (reference sequence). Between the trimmed V and J ends, which lost 0 bases and 3 bases, there was a span of 9 bases. The CDR3 runs to 13 residues. The CDR3 region is CAWSVTGVYEQYF. The CDR3 nucleotides are TGTGCCTGGAGTGTTACGGGAGTCTACGAGCAGTACTTC.

This clone was recorded once. The rearrangement uses TRBV28 and TRBJ1-1; D gene ambiguous. From germline, CDR1 is MDHEN and CDR2 SYDVKM. V dropped 5 bases and J dropped 1 base, with 14 bases sitting between them. This CDR3 is 15 amino acids long. This CDR3 is CASSPPRPKNTEAFF. DNA of the CDR3: TGTGCCAGCAGTCCCCCCAGGCCAAAGAACACTGAAGCTTTCTTT.

This clone came up once. The V call is TRBV27, the J call TRBJ2-2, with TRBD2 matching over 8 bases. CDR1 is MNHEY, CDR2 SMNVEV, per germline (reference sequence). This CDR3 contains 16 residues. J lost 4 bases, V lost 2 bases, and 6 bases had no gene match. CDR3 residues: CASSLGGGRSTGELFF. The DNA of the CDR3 is TGTGCCAGCAGTTTAGGTGGCGGGAGGTCCACCGGGGAGCTGTTTTTT.

In this sample, this clone turned up once. CDR3 sequence: CASSQASTKRETQYF. In nucleotides, the CDR3 is TGCGCCAGCAGCCAAGCTTCGACAAAACGGGAGACCCAGTACTTC. This chain links TRBV4-3 with TRBJ2-5, with no clear D. Per the germline V gene, CDR1 is LGHNA and CDR2 is YSLEER. This CDR3 spans 15 amino acids. V was shortened by 1 base and J by 5 bases, with 14 bases between the two germline ends.

The V call is TRBV28, the J call TRBJ2-7, with a tentative D call TRBD1 (6 bases). Trimming stripped 1 base from V and 6 bases from J, with 22 bases between. Germline CDR1 is MDHEN and CDR2 is SYDVKM. The CDR3 runs to 17 residues. The CDR3 loop reads CASSLFSMGQGRIEQYF. The CDR3, as DNA: TGTGCCAGCAGTTTATTCTCCATGGGGCAGGGGCGAATCGAGCAGTACTTC. Drawing the rest from reference TRBV28 and TRBJ2-7, the complete variable domain is DVKVTQSSRYLVKRTGEKVFLECVQDMDHENMFWYRQDPGLGLRLIYFSYDVKMKEKGDIPEGYSVSREKKERFSLILESASTNQTSMYLCASSLFSMGQGRIEQYFGPGTRLTVT.

The rearrangement uses TRBV6-2 or TRBV6-3 and TRBJ2-1, with 9 bases identical to TRBD2. The CDR3 is 15 amino acids. The J segment lost 8 bases and the V segment lost 5 bases, leaving 10 bases of the junction unmatched. Germline V lookup: CDR1 MNHEY, CDR2 SVGEGT. The DNA of the CDR3 is TGTGCCAGCAGTCTGCCGGGACTAGCTAGGGATGAGCAGTTCTTC. As protein: CASSLPGLARDEQFF.

The chain couples TRBV15 to TRBJ1-1; no definite D call. The CDR3 consists of 14 residues. Trimming stripped 7 bases from V and 1 base from J, with 13 bases between. The germline gives CDR1 LNHNV, CDR2 YYDKDF (reference sequence). The CDR3 loop reads CATIPSGRNTEAFF. As DNA, the CDR3 is TGTGCCACCATTCCCTCGGGGAGGAACACTGAAGCTTTCTTT.

V gene TRBV7-9 combines with J gene TRBJ2-4, with D maybe TRBD2 (6 bases). The germline gives CDR1 SEHNR, CDR2 FQNEAQ (reference sequence). This CDR3 is built from 16 residues. V was trimmed by 2 bases and J by 8 bases, leaving 19 bases between them. The CDR3 DNA reads as TGTGCCAGCAGCTTATTCCCCGGGGGTCGTAGGGACATTCAGTACTTC. It yields the protein CASSLFPGGRRDIQYF.

The chain carries TRBV28 and TRBJ1-3; a possible D gene is TRBD1 (6 bases). The V gene's germline CDR1 is MDHEN and CDR2 SYDVKM. The CDR3 totals 14 residues. Between the trimmed V and J ends, which lost 6 bases and 4 bases, there was a span of 13 bases. CDR3 DNA: TGTGCCAGCAGCCTGACAGGAGCCGGAAACACCATATATTTT. It encodes CASSLTGAGNTIYF.

The chain uses TRBV7-2 and TRBJ2-3; TRBD1 is a possible D gene (7 bases). The V gene's germline CDR1 is SGHTA and CDR2 FQGNSA. Trimming took off 4 bases at V and 4 bases at J, with 15 bases between the two ends. This CDR3 is built from 15 residues. CDR3 protein: CASSSIQGGPDTQYF. CDR3 sequence (DNA): TGTGCCAGCAGCTCAATTCAGGGGGGTCCAGATACGCAGTATTTT.

The CDR3 here is CSVDGAGGAYEQYF. Written as DNA, the CDR3 is TGCAGCGTTGACGGGGCAGGAGGGGCCTACGAGCAGTACTTC. The chain employs TRBV29-1 and TRBJ2-7; possible D gene TRBD2, 6 bases. The CDR3 spans 14 residues. Looked up from germline, CDR1 is SQVTM and CDR2 is ANQGSEA. Trimming took off 3 bases at V and 2 bases at J, with 14 bases between the two ends.